This T cell receptor (beta chain) was captured in a study of control samples from healthy donors and cancer patients. Trimming cost V 7 bases and J 4 bases; bases outside gene matches: 8. The germline gives CDR1 GTSNPN, CDR2 SVGIG (reference sequence). The CDR3 length is 14 residues. Only in-frame clones appear in the TCRdb table, and some are missing; sequencing was by immunoSEQ multiplex PCR. The data contain about 51,000 clones, 75% to 85% of them singletons. The chain carries TRBV30 and TRBJ2-3; the match to TRBD1 covers 10 bases. Material: blood. This receptor was identified in a man between 65 and 85 years old in good health. The CDR3 nucleotides are TGTGCCTTCAAGAGACAGGGGGCGTCAGATACGCAGTATTTT. This sequence encodes CAFKRQGASDTQYF.